This is a list of T cell receptor beta chains from one sample in a study of cytotoxic CD8 clonotypes in ibrutinib-treated CLL. Method: immunoSEQ multiplex PCR; TCRdb's copy keeps in-frame clones and lacks some. Among under 200,000 clones listed, roughly 80% were seen once. Source: PBMCs, taken after 12 months of ibrutinib treatment. The source is a human donor with chronic lymphocytic leukemia. CDR3s include the opening cysteine and the closing phenylalanine or tryptophan. The order of the fields is V gene, clone size, J gene, D gene, CDR3 protein, CDR3 DNA. The D gene is left open where the match is weak. For some rows the clone size is stated as once, few or many, or as a class when expanded; others skip it.

>TRBV4-2|.|TRBJ1-3|.
CASSQLTGTSGGTIYF
TGTGCCAGCAGCCAGCTTACCGGGACCTCCGGGGGCACCATATATTTT
>TRBV4-2|.|TRBJ2-2|.
CASSLASESTGELFF
TGTGCCAGCAGCTTGGCCAGCGAGAGCACCGGGGAGCTGTTTTTT
>TRBV29-1|.|TRBJ2-5|TRBD1
CSVASTGKTQYF
TGCAGCGTTGCTTCGACAGGGAAGACCCAGTACTTC
>TRBV29-1|.|TRBJ2-5|.
CSVQVSQETQYF
TGCAGCGTTCAGGTATCCCAAGAGACCCAGTACTTC
>TRBV7-9|.|TRBJ2-7|.
CASSLDPGHREQYF
TGTGCCAGCAGCTTAGACCCGGGACATAGAGAGCAGTACTTC
>TRBV19|.|TRBJ1-4|.
CASSPPGRGLFF
TGTGCCAGTAGTCCTCCGGGGAGGGGACTGTTTTTT
>TRBV5-1|.|TRBJ2-7|.
CASSLDREYYEQYF
TGCGCCAGCAGCTTGGACAGAGAGTATTACGAGCAGTACTTC
>TRBV10-3|.|TRBJ1-2|TRBD1
CASTGTDDYGYTF
TGTGCCAGCACTGGGACAGACGACTATGGCTACACCTTC
>TRBV7-2|once|TRBJ2-5|.
CASSLGFVQTQYF
TGTGCCAGCAGCTTAGGTTTCGTGCAGACCCAGTACTTC
>TRBV5-1|.|TRBJ1-3|TRBD1
CASSDVGTASGNTIYF
TGCGCCAGCAGCGATGTTGGGACAGCCTCTGGAAACACCATATATTTT
>TRBV19|.|TRBJ1-2|TRBD1
CASSTGLLQGLGKFYGYTF
TGTGCCAGTAGTACCGGCCTCCTACAGGGGCTCGGGAAATTTTATGGCTACACCTTC
>TRBV23-1|.|TRBJ1-5|.
CASMGRRGNQPQHF
TGCGCCAGCATGGGGCGCCGCGGGAATCAGCCCCAGCATTTT
>TRBV7-2|once|TRBJ2-7|TRBD2
CASSKGASGDPKQYF
TGTGCCAGCAGCAAGGGGGCTAGCGGGGACCCCAAGCAGTACTTC
>TRBV6-9|.|TRBJ2-2|.
CASQTGDTGELFF
TGTGCCAGCCAAACAGGAGACACCGGGGAGCTGTTTTTT
>TRBV7-9|.|TRBJ1-4|.
CASSLAWGLSPTNEKLFF
TGTGCCAGCAGCTTAGCATGGGGGCTGTCACCAACTAATGAAAAACTGTTTTTT
>TRBV6-1|.|TRBJ2-1|.
CASTRQAIYNEQFF
TGTGCCAGCACCCGGCAGGCGATATACAATGAGCAGTTCTTC
>TRBV11-2|.|TRBJ1-1|TRBD1
CASSFWTGGGERMNTEAFF
TGTGCCAGCAGCTTCTGGACAGGGGGCGGCGAAAGGATGAACACTGAAGCTTTCTTT
>TRBV27|.|TRBJ2-7|.
CASSLSDSYEQYF
TGTGCCAGCAGTTTATCGGACTCCTACGAGCAGTACTTC
>TRBV15|.|TRBJ2-7|TRBD1
CATSRDGQGESYEQYF
TGTGCCACCAGCAGAGATGGACAGGGAGAATCCTACGAGCAGTACTTC
>TRBV28|.|TRBJ1-3|.
CASSFVRVAGNTIYF
TGTGCCAGCAGTTTTGTCAGGGTGGCTGGAAACACCATATATTTT
>TRBV7-2|.|TRBJ2-7|.
CASSLAPVNSRTGEQYF
TGTGCCAGCAGCTTAGCACCCGTCAATTCACGAACGGGGGAGCAGTACTTC
>TRBV1|.|TRBJ2-7|.
CTSSQDLGRGPEQYF
TGCACCAGCAGCCAAGATCTGGGCAGGGGCCCAGAGCAGTACTTC
>TRBV9|.|TRBJ2-7|.
CASSVAAQFYEQYF
TGTGCCAGCAGCGTAGCTGCCCAGTTCTACGAGCAGTACTTC
>TRBV29-1|.|TRBJ1-3|TRBD1
CSVRIRDRVSGNTIYF
TGCAGCGTTAGGATCCGGGACAGGGTATCTGGAAACACCATATATTTT
>TRBV15|.|TRBJ2-7|.
CATSSSGHYEQYF
TGTGCCACCAGCAGCTCGGGACACTACGAGCAGTACTTC
>TRBV4-1|.|TRBJ2-4|.
CASREEGTVKNIQYF
TGCGCCAGCAGAGAAGAGGGGACCGTCAAAAACATTCAGTACTTC
>TRBV30|.|TRBJ1-2|.
CAWSGGALNYGYTF
TGTGCCTGGAGTGGAGGTGCGCTGAACTATGGCTACACCTTC
>TRBV7-9|.|TRBJ2-7|TRBD2
CASSAAPGGWQYF
TGTGCCAGCAGCGCAGCCCCGGGAGGGTGGCAGTACTTC
>TRBV6-5|.|TRBJ2-7|TRBD1
CASSRTGRLYEQYF
TGTGCCAGCAGTAGGACAGGGCGGCTATACGAGCAGTACTTC
>TRBV7-2|.|TRBJ1-2|TRBD1
CASSSRDRIYGYTF
TGTGCCAGCAGCTCGAGGGACAGAATCTATGGCTACACCTTC
>TRBV29-1|few|TRBJ1-4|.
CSVGAGLSEKLFF
TGCAGCGTTGGGGCAGGGTTGAGCGAAAAACTGTTTTTT
>TRBV18|.|TRBJ1-5|TRBD1
CASSQDRGNQPQHF
TGTGCCAGCTCTCAGGACAGGGGTAATCAGCCCCAGCATTTT
>TRBV5-1|.|TRBJ2-7|TRBD2
CASSRINAAGGYTYEQYF
TGCGCCAGCAGCCGGATCAACGCCGCGGGGGGCTATACCTACGAGCAGTACTTC
>TRBV5-8|.|TRBJ1-2|.
CASSSPGGPANYGYTF
TGTGCCAGCAGCTCGCCGGGGGGGCCAGCTAACTATGGCTACACCTTC
>TRBV2|few|TRBJ2-7|.
CASSETSQTGQYF
TGTGCCAGCAGCGAAACATCACAAACCGGGCAGTACTTC
>TRBV7-2|.|TRBJ2-5|TRBD2
CASSQAGGRETQYF
TGTGCCAGCAGCCAAGCGGGAGGCCGAGAGACCCAGTACTTC
>TRBV7-2|.|TRBJ2-7|.
CASSLVQGHNYEQYF
TGTGCCAGCAGCTTAGTCCAGGGACACAACTACGAGCAGTACTTC
>TRBV6-5|.|TRBJ1-5|.
CASSYSYEQPQHF
TGTGCCAGCAGTTACTCGTACGAGCAGCCCCAGCATTTT
>TRBV5-4|.|TRBJ1-1|.
CASSPKDMNTEAFF
TGTGCCAGCAGCCCGAAGGACATGAACACTGAAGCTTTCTTT
>TRBV30|few|TRBJ2-3|.
CAWSVELGVPSTDTQYF
TGTGCCTGGAGCGTAGAATTAGGCGTCCCTAGCACAGATACGCAGTATTTT
>TRBV15|.|TRBJ2-5|TRBD1
CATSKGGTETQYF
TGTGCCACCAGCAAAGGGGGCACAGAGACCCAGTACTTC
>TRBV4-3|.|TRBJ1-4|TRBD1
CASSQFIVSGRTGNEKLFF
TGCGCCAGCAGCCAATTTATAGTCTCGGGGAGGACAGGGAATGAAAAACTGTTTTTT
>TRBV19|.|TRBJ1-4|.
CASSTRGALELFF
TGTGCCAGTAGTACCCGGGGCGCCCTGGAACTGTTTTTT
>TRBV18|once|TRBJ2-1|.
CASSLQYVAYEQFF
TGTGCCAGCTCACTACAGTATGTTGCATATGAGCAGTTCTTC
>TRBV28|.|TRBJ1-5|TRBD1
CASTRDRVVSNQPQHF
TGTGCCAGCACCCGGGACAGGGTGGTTAGCAATCAGCCCCAGCATTTT
>TRBV10-3|once|TRBJ2-4|TRBD1
CAISESPTGGIAKNIQYF
TGTGCCATCAGTGAGTCGCCGACAGGGGGTATAGCCAAAAACATTCAGTACTTC